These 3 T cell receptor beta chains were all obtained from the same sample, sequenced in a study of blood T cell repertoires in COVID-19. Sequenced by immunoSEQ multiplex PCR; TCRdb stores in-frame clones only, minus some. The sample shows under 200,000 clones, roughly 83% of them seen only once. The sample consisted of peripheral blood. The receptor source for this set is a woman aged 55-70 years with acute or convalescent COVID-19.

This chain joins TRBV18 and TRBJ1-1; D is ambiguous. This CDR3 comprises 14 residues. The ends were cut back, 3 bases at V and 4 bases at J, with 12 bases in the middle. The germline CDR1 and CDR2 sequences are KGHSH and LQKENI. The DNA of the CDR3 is TGTGCCAGCTCACCGGCCCAGGCGGGCACTGAAGCTTTCTTT. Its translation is CASSPAQAGTEAFF.

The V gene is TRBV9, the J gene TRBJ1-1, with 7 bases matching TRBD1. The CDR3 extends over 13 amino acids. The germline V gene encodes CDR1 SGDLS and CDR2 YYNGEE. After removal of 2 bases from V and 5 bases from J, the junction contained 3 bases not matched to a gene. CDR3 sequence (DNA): TGTGCCAGCAGCGTCGGCAGGGGGACTGAAGCTTTCTTT. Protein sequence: CASSVGRGTEAFF.

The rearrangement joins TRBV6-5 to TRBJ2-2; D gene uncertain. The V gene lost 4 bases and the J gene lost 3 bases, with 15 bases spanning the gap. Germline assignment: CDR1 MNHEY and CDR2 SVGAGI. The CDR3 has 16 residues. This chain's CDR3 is CASSWAKTSDTGELFF. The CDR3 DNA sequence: TGTGCCAGCAGTTGGGCTAAAACTTCGGACACCGGGGAGCTGTTTTTT.